This T cell receptor beta chain was captured by sequencing in a study of blood T cell repertoires in COVID-19. Study in general: Both acute and convalescent COVID-19 samples were obtained from the United States, Italy and Spain. Nucleic acid was either cDNA or gDNA, and it came from T cells, B-cell-depleted T cells, or PBMCs.

Authors' data handling: Estimated nucleated cell counts came from reference gene primer amplification. Profiling relied on immunoSEQ multiplex PCR, and the TCRdb table lists in-frame clones only, not all of them. The D gene and trimming were derived from the DNA, and the V and J assignments and clone size from that table. The table includes 95,000 to 100,000 clones, about 85% detected once. The specimen sequenced was peripheral blood. This TCR derives from a woman between 70 and 85 years old with active or convalescent COVID-19.

The CDR3 DNA reads TGTGCCATCAATAAAGCGGGGGCCTCAGATACGCAGTATTTT. Its protein is CAINKAGASDTQYF. The chain uses TRBV10-3 and TRBJ2-3; 8 nucleotides line up with TRBD2. The V and J ends lost 7 bases and 4 bases, in that order; junction bases with no gene match: 7. From germline, CDR1 is ENHRY and CDR2 SYGVKD. This CDR3 is built from 14 residues.